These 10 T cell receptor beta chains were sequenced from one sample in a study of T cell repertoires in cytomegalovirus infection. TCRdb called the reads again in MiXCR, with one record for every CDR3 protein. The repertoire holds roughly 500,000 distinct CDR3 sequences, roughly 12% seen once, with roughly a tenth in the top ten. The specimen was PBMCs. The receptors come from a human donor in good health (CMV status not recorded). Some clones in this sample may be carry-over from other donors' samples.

The CDR3 protein is CASSLPLHPGPNYEQYF. The DNA for the CDR3 is TGTGCCAGCAGTCTCCCCCTACACCCCGGGCCAAATTACGAGCAGTACTTC. This chain links TRBV28 with TRBJ2-7, with D hard to call. The germline V and J ends were trimmed by 5 bases and 4 bases, with 24 bases remaining between them. The germline CDR1 and CDR2 sequences are MDHEN and SYDVKM. CDR3 length: 17 amino acids.

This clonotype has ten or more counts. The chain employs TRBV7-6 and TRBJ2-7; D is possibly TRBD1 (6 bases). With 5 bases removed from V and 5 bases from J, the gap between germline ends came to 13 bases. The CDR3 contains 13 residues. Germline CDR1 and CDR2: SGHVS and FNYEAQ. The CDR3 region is CASSPGTKDEQYF. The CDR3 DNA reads TGTGCCAGCAGCCCCGGGACAAAGGACGAGCAGTACTTC.

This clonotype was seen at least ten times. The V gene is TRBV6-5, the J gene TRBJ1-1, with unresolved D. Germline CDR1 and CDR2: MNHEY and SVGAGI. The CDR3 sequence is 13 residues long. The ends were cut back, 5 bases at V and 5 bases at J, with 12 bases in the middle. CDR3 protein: CASSGEYETEAFF. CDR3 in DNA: TGTGCCAGCAGTGGGGAGTACGAGACTGAAGCTTTCTTT.

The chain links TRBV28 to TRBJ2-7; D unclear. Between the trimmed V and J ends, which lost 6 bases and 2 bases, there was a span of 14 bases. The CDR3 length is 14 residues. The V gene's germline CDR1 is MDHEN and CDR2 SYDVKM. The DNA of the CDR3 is TGTGCCAGCAGCTTCGGACCCCAACCCTACGAGCAGTACTTC. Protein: CASSFGPQPYEQYF.

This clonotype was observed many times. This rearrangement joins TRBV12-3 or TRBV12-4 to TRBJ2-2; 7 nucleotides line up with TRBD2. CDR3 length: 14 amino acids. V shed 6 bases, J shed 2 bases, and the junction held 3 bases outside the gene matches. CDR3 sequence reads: CASRTGLNTGELFF. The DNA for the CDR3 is TGTGCCAGCAGAACGGGACTAAACACCGGGGAGCTGTTTTTT.

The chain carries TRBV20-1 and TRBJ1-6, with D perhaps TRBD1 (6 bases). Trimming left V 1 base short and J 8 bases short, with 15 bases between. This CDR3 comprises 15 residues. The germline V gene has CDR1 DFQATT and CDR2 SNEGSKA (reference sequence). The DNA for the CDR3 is TGCAGTGCTAGAGTGGGGGGCGGATGGGATTCACCCCTCCACTTT. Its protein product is CSARVGGGWDSPLHF.

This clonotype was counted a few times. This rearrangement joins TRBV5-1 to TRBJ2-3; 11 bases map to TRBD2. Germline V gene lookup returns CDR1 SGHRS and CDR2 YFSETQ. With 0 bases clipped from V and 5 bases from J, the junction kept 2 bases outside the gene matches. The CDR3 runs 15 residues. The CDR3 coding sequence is TGCGCCAGCAGCTTGGGACTAGCGGGAAAAGATACGCAGTATTTT. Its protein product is CASSLGLAGKDTQYF.

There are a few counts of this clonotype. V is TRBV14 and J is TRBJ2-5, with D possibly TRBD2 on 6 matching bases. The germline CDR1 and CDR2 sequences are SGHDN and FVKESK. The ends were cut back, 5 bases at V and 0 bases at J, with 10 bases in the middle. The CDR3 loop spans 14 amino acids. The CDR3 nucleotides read TGTGCCAGCAGCGGCGGGGAGTACCAAGAGACCCAGTACTTC. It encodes CASSGGEYQETQYF.

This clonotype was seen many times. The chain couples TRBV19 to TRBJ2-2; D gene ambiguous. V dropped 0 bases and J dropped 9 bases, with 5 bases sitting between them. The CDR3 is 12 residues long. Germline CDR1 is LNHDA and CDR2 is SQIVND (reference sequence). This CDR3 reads CASSIDLRELFF. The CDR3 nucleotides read TGTGCCAGTAGTATAGATCTCCGGGAGCTGTTTTTT.

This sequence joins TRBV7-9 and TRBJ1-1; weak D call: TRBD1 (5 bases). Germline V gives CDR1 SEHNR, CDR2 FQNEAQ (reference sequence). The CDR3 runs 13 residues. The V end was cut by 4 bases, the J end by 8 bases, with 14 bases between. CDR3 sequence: CASSSDRYREAFF. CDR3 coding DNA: TGTGCCAGCAGCTCCGACCGATACAGGGAAGCTTTCTTT.